Listed here is a single TCR beta chain. These data are taken from a study of follicular helper T cells after annual influenza vaccination. Time point specified: 2014-2015 season, pre-vaccination. Trimming shortened V by 5 bases and J by 8 bases, and 19 bases separated the two germline ends. Germline V gene lookup returns CDR1 MNHNS and CDR2 SASEGT. The CDR3 contains 15 residues. Sequencing was performed with immunoSEQ multiplex PCR; in TCRdb, only in-frame clones are kept and a portion is missing. Of about 8,300 clones detected, 80% to 90% appear once; the ten largest clones hold around 0.99%. The sample here was CXCR5+ CD38- circulating T follicular helper cells from blood, taken on the day of influenza vaccination. Stated subset: circulating Tfh, non-naive CD4+CXCR5+PD-1+ (ICOS+CD38+ or ICOS-CD38-). This TCR derives from an adult who received the influenza vaccine. This sequence joins TRBV6-1 and TRBJ2-1; D is unresolved. Here the CDR3 reads CASSKSALGEDEQFF. The CDR3 DNA reads as TGTGCCAGCAGTAAGTCCGCCCTCGGAGAGGATGAGCAGTTCTTC.